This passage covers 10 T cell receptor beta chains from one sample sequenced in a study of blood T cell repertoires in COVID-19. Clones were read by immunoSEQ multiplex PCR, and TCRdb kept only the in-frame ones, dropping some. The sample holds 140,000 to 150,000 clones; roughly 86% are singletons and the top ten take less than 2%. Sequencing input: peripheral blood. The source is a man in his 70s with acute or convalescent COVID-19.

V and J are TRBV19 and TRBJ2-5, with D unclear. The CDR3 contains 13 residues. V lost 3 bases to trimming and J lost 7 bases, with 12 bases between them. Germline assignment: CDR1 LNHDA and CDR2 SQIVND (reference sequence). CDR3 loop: CASSMGSSVTQYF. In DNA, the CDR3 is TGTGCCAGTAGTATGGGCTCAAGTGTGACCCAGTACTTC. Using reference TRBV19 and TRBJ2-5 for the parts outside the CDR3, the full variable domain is DGGITQSPKYLFRKEGQNVTLSCEQNLNHDAMYWYRQDPGQGLRLIYYSQIVNDFQKGDIAEGYSVSREKKESFPLTVTSAQKNPTAFYLCASSMGSSVTQYFGPGTRLLVL.

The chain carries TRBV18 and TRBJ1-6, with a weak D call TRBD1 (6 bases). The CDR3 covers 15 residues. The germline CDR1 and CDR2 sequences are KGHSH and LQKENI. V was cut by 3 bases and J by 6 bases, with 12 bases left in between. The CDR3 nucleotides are TGTGCCAGCTCACCCCTGGACAGTTCTAATTCACCCCTCCACTTT. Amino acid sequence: CASSPLDSSNSPLHF.

CDR3 loop: CASKKTGLAYNEQFF. CDR3 DNA: TGTGCCAGCAAGAAGACTGGCCTAGCCTACAATGAGCAGTTCTTC. The chain employs TRBV28 and TRBJ2-1; no reliable D call. CDR1 is MDHEN and CDR2 is SYDVKM in the germline V gene. This CDR3 is 15 amino acids long. The germline V and J ends were trimmed by 7 bases and 2 bases, with 15 bases remaining between them.

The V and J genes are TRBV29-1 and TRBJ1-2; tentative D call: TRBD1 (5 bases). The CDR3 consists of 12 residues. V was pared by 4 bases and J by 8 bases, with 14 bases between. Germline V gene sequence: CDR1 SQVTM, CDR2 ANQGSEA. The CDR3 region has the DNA TGCAGCGTTGGTCGGGGGGTTGACGGCTACACCTTC. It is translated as CSVGRGVDGYTF.

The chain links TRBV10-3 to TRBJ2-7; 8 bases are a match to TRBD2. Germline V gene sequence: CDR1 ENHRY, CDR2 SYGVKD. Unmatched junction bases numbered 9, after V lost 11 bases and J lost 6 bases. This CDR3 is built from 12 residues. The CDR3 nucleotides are TGTGCCGCCTCCGGGGGGGCCCCCGAGCAGTACTTC. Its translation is CAASGGAPEQYF.

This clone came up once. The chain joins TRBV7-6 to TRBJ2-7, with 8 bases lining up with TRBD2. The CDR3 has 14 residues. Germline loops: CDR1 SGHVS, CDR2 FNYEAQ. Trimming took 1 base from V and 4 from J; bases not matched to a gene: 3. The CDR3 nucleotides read TGTGCCAGCAGCTTAGGGCTAGCGGGTTACGAGCAGTACTTC. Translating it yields CASSLGLAGYEQYF.

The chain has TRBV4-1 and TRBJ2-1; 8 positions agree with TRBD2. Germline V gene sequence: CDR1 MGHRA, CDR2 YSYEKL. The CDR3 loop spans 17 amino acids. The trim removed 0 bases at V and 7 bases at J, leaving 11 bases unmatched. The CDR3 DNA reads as TGCGCCAGCAGCCAAGATCATGGCGGGGGGCTCGGAAATGAGCAGTTCTTC. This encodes CASSQDHGGGLGNEQFF.

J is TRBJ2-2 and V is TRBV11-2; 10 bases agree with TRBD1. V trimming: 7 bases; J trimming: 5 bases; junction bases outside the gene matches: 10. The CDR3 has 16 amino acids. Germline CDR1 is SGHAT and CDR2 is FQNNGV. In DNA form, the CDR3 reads TGTGCCAGCAAAAAGGGGGGGACAGGGGAAACCGGGGAGCTGTTTTTT. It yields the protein CASKKGGTGETGELFF.

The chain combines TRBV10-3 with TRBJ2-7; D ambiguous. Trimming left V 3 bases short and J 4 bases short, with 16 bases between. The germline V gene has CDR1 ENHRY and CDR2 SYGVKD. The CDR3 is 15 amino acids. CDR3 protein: CAISDSVQIPYEQYF. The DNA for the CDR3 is TGTGCCATCAGTGACTCGGTACAGATCCCTTACGAGCAGTACTTC.

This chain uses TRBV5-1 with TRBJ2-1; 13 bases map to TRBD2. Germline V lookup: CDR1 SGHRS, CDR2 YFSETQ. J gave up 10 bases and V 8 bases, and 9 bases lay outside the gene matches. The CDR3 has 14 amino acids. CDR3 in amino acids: CASEGLAGVQEQFF. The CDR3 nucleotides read TGCGCCAGTGAAGGACTAGCGGGAGTACAGGAGCAGTTCTTC.